The 15 T cell receptor beta chains presented below share a single source sample, sequenced in a study of cytomegalovirus exposure and HLA in healthy donors. The PCR contained 60 Vbeta and 13 Jbeta primers. The method was immunoSEQ multiplex PCR; TCRdb's version includes in-frame clones alone and lacks a portion of them. This table holds 120,000 or so clones, around 80% found once. Sequencing was performed on PBMCs. The receptors were sampled from a middle-aged woman in good health and CMV-seropositive.

This clone was detected only once. The J gene is TRBJ2-2, the V gene TRBV6-1; D perhaps matches TRBD1 (6 bases). The germline V gene has CDR1 MNHNS and CDR2 SASEGT. The CDR3 loop spans 14 amino acids. The V gene lost 4 bases and the J gene lost 5 bases, with 11 bases spanning the gap. CDR3 residues: CASSAQQGTGELFF. The CDR3 coding sequence is TGTGCCAGCAGTGCGCAACAGGGTACCGGGGAGCTGTTTTTT.

The genes are TRBV7-9 and TRBJ1-1, with D uncertain. Germline V gene lookup returns CDR1 SEHNR and CDR2 FQNEAQ (reference sequence). The CDR3 has 11 residues. Trimming removed 5 bases from V and 3 bases from J, with 4 bases in between. The CDR3 reads CASSHYTEAFF. The DNA for the CDR3 is TGTGCCAGCAGCCATTACACTGAAGCTTTCTTT.

This clone came up once. V gene TRBV7-2 combines with J gene TRBJ2-1, with 11 bases that match TRBD2. V dropped 3 bases and J dropped 4; count of bases not matched to a gene: 14. Germline V lookup: CDR1 SGHTA, CDR2 FQGNSA. The CDR3 contains 19 residues. The CDR3 sequence is CASSFLSRTSGQTYNEQFF. The CDR3 region has the DNA TGTGCCAGCAGCTTTCTCTCCCGGACTAGCGGGCAAACGTACAATGAGCAGTTCTTC.

J is TRBJ2-2 and V is TRBV19; TRBD2 is a possible D gene (6 bases). The CDR3 totals 16 residues. The germline V and J ends were trimmed by 3 bases and 4 bases, with 15 bases remaining between them. Germline values: CDR1 LNHDA, CDR2 SQIVND (reference sequence). Here the CDR3 DNA reads TGTGCCAGTAGTATGTCGCACAGGCGGGGCACCGGGGAGCTGTTTTTT. Its translation is CASSMSHRRGTGELFF.

The chain recombines TRBV27 with TRBJ2-1, with 8 bases lining up with TRBD2. CDR1 and CDR2 (germline): MNHEY, SMNVEV (reference sequence). The ends lost 3 bases at V and 6 bases at J; junction bases unmatched: 10. This CDR3 is built from 16 residues. The CDR3 loop reads CASSFMGLGLGNEQFF. CDR3 nucleotide sequence: TGTGCCAGCAGTTTCATGGGACTAGGGTTGGGCAATGAGCAGTTCTTC.

V usage is TRBV6-5 and J usage is TRBJ1-5; D is possibly TRBD1 (5 bases). The CDR3 sequence is 13 residues long. The germline gives CDR1 MNHEY, CDR2 SVGAGI. The V end was cut by 6 bases, the J end by 8 bases, with 14 bases between. The CDR3 nucleotides are TGTGCCAGCAGCCACGATGGGGCCGAGCCCCAGCATTTT. Amino acids: CASSHDGAEPQHF.

This clone was recorded a few times. The chain has TRBV21-1 and TRBJ1-4. TRBV21-1 is tagged as a pseudogene. The CDR3 is 15 amino acids. This CDR3 reads CASSKAIATNEKLFF. The CDR3 region has the DNA TGTGCCAGCAGCAAAGCAATAGCAACTAATGAAAAACTGTTTTTT.

The gene calls are TRBV7-2 and TRBJ2-3, with D perhaps TRBD1 (6 bases). V lost 0 bases and J lost 0, with 10 bases in between. The CDR3 loop spans 16 amino acids. Germline CDR1 is SGHTA and CDR2 is FQGNSA. CDR3 DNA: TGTGCCAGCAGCTTAGCGGGGGCCGGAAGCACAGATACGCAGTATTTT. This gives the protein CASSLAGAGSTDTQYF. The entire variable domain, with the rest obtained from reference TRBV7-2 and TRBJ2-3, is as follows: GAGVSQSPSNKVTEKGKDVELRCDPISGHTALYWYRQSLGQGLEFLIYFQGNSAPDKSGLPSDRFSAERTGGSVSTLTIQRTQQEDSAVYLCASSLAGAGSTDTQYFGPGTRLTVL.

The chain has TRBV15 and TRBJ1-3; no firm D call. Germline loops: CDR1 LNHNV, CDR2 YYDKDF (reference sequence). The V gene lost 1 base and the J gene lost 8 bases, with 6 bases spanning the gap. The CDR3 loop spans 12 amino acids. CDR3 coding DNA: TGTGCCACCAGCAGAGGGTCAGACACCATATATTTT. Translating it yields CATSRGSDTIYF.

V gene TRBV14 combines with J gene TRBJ2-7; 9 bases are shared with TRBD1. CDR3 length equals 14 residues. V was pared by 4 bases and J by 3 bases, with 4 bases of the junction left unmatched. The germline CDR1 and CDR2 sequences are SGHDN and FVKESK. Written as DNA, the CDR3 is TGTGCCAGCAGCCCCCGGGACAGGGACTACGAGCAGTACTTC. Its protein product is CASSPRDRDYEQYF.

The J gene is TRBJ1-5, the V gene TRBV19, with D uncertain. With 3 bases removed from V and 7 bases from J, the gap between germline ends came to 7 bases. This CDR3 region has 12 residues. The germline gives CDR1 LNHDA, CDR2 SQIVND (reference sequence). The CDR3 protein is CASSIPRQPQHF. The CDR3, as DNA: TGTGCCAGTAGTATCCCCAGGCAGCCCCAGCATTTT. Supplemented by reference TRBV19 and TRBJ1-5, the full variable domain reads DGGITQSPKYLFRKEGQNVTLSCEQNLNHDAMYWYRQDPGQGLRLIYYSQIVNDFQKGDIAEGYSVSREKKESFPLTVTSAQKNPTAFYLCASSIPRQPQHFGDGTRLSIL.

The chain combines TRBV9 with TRBJ1-1, with 7 bases matching TRBD1. The junction had 8 bases not matched to a gene; V was cut back by 5 bases and J by 4 bases. CDR1 SGDLS and CDR2 YYNGEE come from the germline V gene. The CDR3 sequence is 14 residues long. The CDR3 sequence: CASRTGIEGTEAFF. As DNA, the CDR3 is TGTGCCAGCAGGACAGGGATCGAGGGCACTGAAGCTTTCTTT.

The V call is TRBV30, the J call TRBJ2-2; D remains unclear. The CDR3 extends over 15 amino acids. Germline V lookup: CDR1 GTSNPN, CDR2 SVGIG (reference sequence). Trimming stripped 2 bases from V and 6 bases from J, with 16 bases between. Written as DNA, the CDR3 is TGTGCCTGGAGTACCCCTGGTTCCAGGCCCGGGGAGCTGTTTTTT. Translation: CAWSTPGSRPGELFF.

The chain combines TRBV11-3 with TRBJ2-5, with TRBD1 matching over 7 bases. V gave up 5 bases and J gave up 2 bases; unmatched junction bases: 2. The length of the CDR3 is 13 residues. Germline V lookup: CDR1 SGHNT, CDR2 YENEEA. The CDR3 region has the DNA TGTGCCAGCAGCGGACAGGATCAAGAGACCCAGTACTTC. Translation gives CASSGQDQETQYF.

The chain joins TRBV6-5 to TRBJ2-7; 9 nucleotides agree with TRBD2. Germline V gives CDR1 MNHEY, CDR2 SVGAGI. With 6 bases clipped from V and 7 bases from J, the junction kept 10 bases outside the gene matches. The CDR3 contains 14 residues. The CDR3 DNA reads TGTGCCAGCAGCGGACAGCCCCTAGCGGGAGAGCAGTACTTC. Translating it yields CASSGQPLAGEQYF.